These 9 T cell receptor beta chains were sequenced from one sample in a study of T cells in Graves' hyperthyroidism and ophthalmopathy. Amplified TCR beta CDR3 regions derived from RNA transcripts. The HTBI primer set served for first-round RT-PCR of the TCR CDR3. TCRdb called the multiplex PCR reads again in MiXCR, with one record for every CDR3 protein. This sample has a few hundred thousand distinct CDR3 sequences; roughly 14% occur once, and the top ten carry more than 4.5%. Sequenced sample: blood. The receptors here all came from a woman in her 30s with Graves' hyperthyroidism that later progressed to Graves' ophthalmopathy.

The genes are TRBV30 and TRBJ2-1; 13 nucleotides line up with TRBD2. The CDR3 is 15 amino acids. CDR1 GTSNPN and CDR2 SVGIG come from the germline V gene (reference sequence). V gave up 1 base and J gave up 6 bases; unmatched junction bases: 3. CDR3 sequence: CAWSGTSGRANEQFF. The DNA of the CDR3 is TGTGCCTGGAGTGGAACTAGCGGGAGGGCCAATGAGCAGTTCTTC. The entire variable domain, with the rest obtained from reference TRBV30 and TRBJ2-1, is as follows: SQTIHQWPATLVQPVGSPLSLECTVEGTSNPNLYWYRQAAGRGLQLLFYSVGIGQISSEVPQNLSASRPQDRQFILSSKKLLLSDSGFYLCAWSGTSGRANEQFFGPGTRLTVL.

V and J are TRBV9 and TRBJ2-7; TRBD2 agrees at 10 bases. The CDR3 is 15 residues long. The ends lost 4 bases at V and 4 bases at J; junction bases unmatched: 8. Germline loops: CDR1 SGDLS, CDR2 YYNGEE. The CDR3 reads CASSFRAGGHYEQYF. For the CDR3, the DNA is TGTGCCAGCAGCTTCCGAGCGGGAGGGCATTACGAGCAGTACTTC. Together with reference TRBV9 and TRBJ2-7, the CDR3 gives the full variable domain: DSGVTQTPKHLITATGQRVTLRCSPRSGDLSVYWYQQSLDQGLQFLIQYYNGEERAKGNILERFSAQQFPDLHSELNLSSLELGDSALYFCASSFRAGGHYEQYFGPGTRLTVT.

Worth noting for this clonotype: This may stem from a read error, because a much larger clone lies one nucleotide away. The CDR3 nucleotides read TGTGCCAGTAGTATCCCCGGCAGCGTCAATGAAAAACCGTTTTTT. It specifies CASSIPGSVNEKPFF. The chain recombines TRBV19 with TRBJ1-4, with D unresolved. CDR3 length: 15 amino acids. CDR1 and CDR2 (germline): LNHDA, SQIVND (reference sequence).

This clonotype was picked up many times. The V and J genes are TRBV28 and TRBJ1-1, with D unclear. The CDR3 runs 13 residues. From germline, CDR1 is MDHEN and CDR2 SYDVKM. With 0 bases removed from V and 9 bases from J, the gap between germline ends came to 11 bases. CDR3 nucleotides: TGTGCCAGCAGTTTATGGTCGATGGGGAAAGCTTTCTTT. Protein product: CASSLWSMGKAFF.

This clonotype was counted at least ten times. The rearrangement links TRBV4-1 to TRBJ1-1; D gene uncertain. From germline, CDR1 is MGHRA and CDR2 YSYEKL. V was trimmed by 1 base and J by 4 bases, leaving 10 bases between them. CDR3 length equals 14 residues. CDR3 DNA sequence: TGCGCCAGCAGCCAAGGCGTATCGGGCACTGAAGCTTTCTTT. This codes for CASSQGVSGTEAFF.

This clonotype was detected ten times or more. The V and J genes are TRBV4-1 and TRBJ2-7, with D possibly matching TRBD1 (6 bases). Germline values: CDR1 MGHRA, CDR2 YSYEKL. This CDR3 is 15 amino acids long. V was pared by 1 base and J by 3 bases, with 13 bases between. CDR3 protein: CASSQVPDRNYEQYF. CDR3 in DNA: TGCGCCAGCAGCCAAGTTCCGGACAGAAACTACGAGCAGTACTTC.

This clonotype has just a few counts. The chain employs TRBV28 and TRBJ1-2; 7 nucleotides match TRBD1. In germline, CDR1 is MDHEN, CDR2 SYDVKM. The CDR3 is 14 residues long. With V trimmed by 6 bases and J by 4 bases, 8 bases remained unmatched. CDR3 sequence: CASSRRTGSYGYTF. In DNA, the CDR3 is TGTGCCAGCAGCCGGAGGACAGGCTCCTATGGCTACACCTTC.

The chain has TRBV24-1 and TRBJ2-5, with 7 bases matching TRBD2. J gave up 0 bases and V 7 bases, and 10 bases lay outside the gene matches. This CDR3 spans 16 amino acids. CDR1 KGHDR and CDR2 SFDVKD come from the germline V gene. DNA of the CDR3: TGTGCCACCAGCACAATCGGAGCGGGATACCAAGAGACCCAGTACTTC. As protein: CATSTIGAGYQETQYF.

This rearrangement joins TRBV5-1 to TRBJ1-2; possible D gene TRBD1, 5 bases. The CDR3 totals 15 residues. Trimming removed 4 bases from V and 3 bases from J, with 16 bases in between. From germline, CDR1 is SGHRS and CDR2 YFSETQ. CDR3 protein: CASSQQGGQDYGYTF. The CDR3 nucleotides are TGCGCCAGCAGCCAGCAGGGAGGGCAGGACTATGGCTACACCTTC.